Presented here are 31 T cell receptor beta chains from one specimen sequenced in a study of control samples from healthy donors and cancer patients. TCRdb keeps only in-frame clones here, not all; method: immunoSEQ multiplex PCR. The repertoire holds about 140,000 clones, with around 94% as singletons. Sequenced input: blood. These TCRs come from a man in his forties or fifties in good health.

V is TRBV12-3 or TRBV12-4 and J is TRBJ2-5, with 8 nucleotides matching TRBD2. The CDR3 spans 13 residues. Trimming cost V 5 bases and J 4 bases; bases outside gene matches: 3. The CDR3 DNA sequence: TGTGCCAGCAGTCCGGGACTAGGAGAGACCCAGTACTTC. It codes for CASSPGLGETQYF.

The V gene is TRBV5-1, the J gene TRBJ2-3; TRBD1 aligns across 12 bases. CDR3 length: 15 residues. The ends lost 0 bases at V and 6 bases at J; junction bases unmatched: 2. Looked up from germline, CDR1 is SGHRS and CDR2 is YFSETQ. CDR3 nucleotides: TGCGCCAGCAGCTTGGCCGGGACAGGGGGCGATACGCAGTATTTT. The encoded protein is CASSLAGTGGDTQYF.

V usage is TRBV20-1 and J usage is TRBJ1-4, with D maybe TRBD1 (5 bases). The CDR3 is 16 amino acids. Trimming pared 3 bases from V and 7 bases from J, leaving 21 bases between. Germline V lookup: CDR1 DFQATT, CDR2 SNEGSKA (reference sequence). This chain's CDR3 is CSASSGWGAKGEKLFF. CDR3 DNA: TGCAGTGCTAGTAGTGGATGGGGCGCGAAGGGTGAAAAACTGTTTTTT.

The chain carries TRBV29-1 and TRBJ2-1; D not certain. Germline V gene lookup returns CDR1 SQVTM and CDR2 ANQGSEA. V lost 3 bases, J lost 5 bases, and 5 bases lay in between. This CDR3 contains 11 residues. CDR3 in amino acids: CSVDVHNEQFF. DNA of the CDR3: TGCAGCGTTGATGTTCACAATGAGCAGTTCTTC.

The rearrangement uses TRBV13 and TRBJ1-4, with 11 bases lining up with TRBD1. CDR3 length: 16 amino acids. Unmatched junction bases numbered 10, after V lost 5 bases and J lost 8 bases. Germline loops: CDR1 PRHDT, CDR2 FYEKMQ (reference sequence). DNA of the CDR3: TGTGCCAGCAGCAAGCGGACAGGGGGCGGAGAAGAAAAACTGTTTTTT. It codes for CASSKRTGGGEEKLFF.

The chain uses TRBV7-2 and TRBJ1-5, with no clear D. The germline V and J ends were trimmed by 5 bases and 3 bases, with 17 bases remaining between them. The CDR3 totals 16 residues. Looked up from germline, CDR1 is SGHTA and CDR2 is FQGNSA. The CDR3 bases are TGTGCCAGCAGCCTATCGGGCAGATCGGTCAATCAGCCCCAGCATTTT. Its translation is CASSLSGRSVNQPQHF.

The chain joins TRBV24-1 to TRBJ2-1, with D possibly matching TRBD1 (6 bases). This CDR3 is built from 17 residues. Trimming stripped 2 bases from V and 9 bases from J, with 22 bases between. The germline V gene encodes CDR1 KGHDR and CDR2 SFDVKD. For the CDR3, the DNA is TGTGCCACCAGTGATTCGGGGACACTTGTAGAGGACGGTGAGCAGTTCTTC. As protein: CATSDSGTLVEDGEQFF.

This sequence joins TRBV6-4 and TRBJ2-2, with 8 bases matching TRBD2. V lost 5 bases and J lost 0; bases outside the gene matches: 2. Germline-derived CDR1 and CDR2 are MRHNA and SNTAGT. The CDR3 runs to 15 residues. The CDR3: CASSPSGPNTGELFF. As DNA, the CDR3 is TGTGCCAGCAGTCCTAGCGGGCCGAACACCGGGGAGCTGTTTTTT.

The chain combines TRBV5-1 with TRBJ2-2; tentatively, D is TRBD1 or TRBD2 (5 bases each). V was pared by 4 bases and J by 2 bases, with 12 bases between. Germline loops: CDR1 SGHRS, CDR2 YFSETQ. The CDR3 length is 15 residues. Written as DNA, the CDR3 is TGCGCCAGCAGCCCCGGGACCCCCAACACCGGGGAGCTGTTTTTT. It codes for CASSPGTPNTGELFF.

This chain uses TRBV10-1 with TRBJ1-1, with unresolved D. The CDR3 spans 13 residues. Between the trimmed V and J ends, which lost 2 bases and 1 base, there was a span of 5 bases. Germline V lookup: CDR1 WNHNN, CDR2 SYGVQD (reference sequence). This chain's CDR3 is CASSELGNTEAFF. CDR3 bases: TGCGCCAGCAGTGAGCTCGGGAACACTGAAGCTTTCTTT.

This chain uses TRBV9 with TRBJ2-3; 9 bases fit TRBD2. The CDR3 contains 16 residues. Losses at the gene ends were 0 bases for V and 4 bases for J; bases not matched to a gene: 6. Germline CDR1 and CDR2: SGDLS and YYNGEE. The CDR3 bases are TGTGCCAGCAGCGTAGTTGCGGGGGGGCCGGCAGATACGCAGTATTTT. It codes for CASSVVAGGPADTQYF.

This chain connects TRBV6-5 to TRBJ2-3; no firm D call. In germline, CDR1 is MNHEY, CDR2 SVGAGI. Trimming took 7 bases from V and 0 from J, leaving 11 bases between them. The CDR3 sequence is 14 residues long. The CDR3 region has the DNA TGTGCCAGCAATCACCTAACTAGCACAGATACGCAGTATTTT. Translating gives CASNHLTSTDTQYF.

The rearrangement joins TRBV5-1 to TRBJ2-3; D is uncertain. The CDR3 is 14 residues long. The germline CDR1 and CDR2 sequences are SGHRS and YFSETQ. Between the trimmed V and J ends, which lost 1 base and 2 bases, there was a span of 8 bases. As DNA, the CDR3 is TGCGCCAGCAGCTTGCTAGATTCCACAGATACGCAGTATTTT. Translated: CASSLLDSTDTQYF.

V is TRBV13 and J is TRBJ2-5; 8 positions match TRBD2. CDR1 and CDR2 (germline): PRHDT, FYEKMQ (reference sequence). The CDR3 has 14 residues. V shed 3 bases, J shed 8 bases, and the junction held 8 bases outside the gene matches. CDR3 region: CASSFLTGGATQYF. The CDR3 DNA follows: TGTGCCAGCAGCTTTCTCACCGGGGGGGCCACCCAGTACTTC.

The chain uses TRBV5-6 and TRBJ1-6; maybe TRBD1 (5 bases). This CDR3 comprises 12 residues. Trimming removed 7 bases from V and 8 bases from J, with 10 bases in between. Germline V gives CDR1 SGHDT, CDR2 YYEEEE. The CDR3 DNA reads TGTGCCAGCGGGGCGGGATATTCACCCCTCCACTTT. Its translation: CASGAGYSPLHF.

The chain couples TRBV5-5 to TRBJ1-6; 8 bases are a match to TRBD1. This CDR3 comprises 14 residues. V shed 5 bases, J shed 5 bases, and the junction held 3 bases outside the gene matches. The germline CDR1 and CDR2 sequences are SGHKS and YYEKEE (reference sequence). CDR3 residues: CASSLQGDNSPLHF. CDR3 bases: TGTGCCAGCAGTTTACAGGGGGATAATTCACCCCTCCACTTT. Drawing the rest from reference TRBV5-5 and TRBJ1-6, the complete variable domain is DAGVTQSPTHLIKTRGQQVTLRCSPISGHKSVSWYQQVLGQGPQFIFQYYEKEERGRGNFPDRFSARQFPNYSSELNVNALLLGDSALYLCASSLQGDNSPLHFGNGTRLTVT.

The chain has TRBV5-6 and TRBJ2-7; D gene unclear. V was clipped by 5 bases and J by 5 bases, with 17 bases between them. The length of the CDR3 is 14 residues. Germline CDR1 and CDR2: SGHDT and YYEEEE. The CDR3 bases are TGTGCCAGCAGTTACTCAGGCGGAACGGACGAGCAGTACTTC. It yields the protein CASSYSGGTDEQYF. The variable domain in full, with the rest retrieved from reference TRBV5-6 and TRBJ2-7, is DAGVTQSPTHLIKTRGQQVTLRCSPKSGHDTVSWYQQALGQGPQFIFQYYEEEERQRGNFPDRFSGHQFPNYSSELNVNALLLGDSALYLCASSYSGGTDEQYFGPGTRLTVT.

The chain combines TRBV6-6 with TRBJ2-7, with D perhaps TRBD2 (5 bases). CDR1 and CDR2 from the germline V gene are MNHNY and SVGAGI (reference sequence). The CDR3 loop spans 15 amino acids. The V end lost 5 bases, the J end lost 0 bases, and 14 bases lay between the germline ends. CDR3 sequence reads: CASSATTRFSYEQYF. The CDR3 DNA reads as TGTGCCAGCAGTGCTACTACTAGATTCTCCTACGAGCAGTACTTC.

The V gene is TRBV9, the J gene TRBJ2-2, with 13 nucleotides matching TRBD2. CDR1 is SGDLS and CDR2 is YYNGEE in the germline V gene. The CDR3 is made up of 19 amino acids. After removal of 0 bases from V and 0 bases from J, the junction contained 5 bases not matched to a gene. CDR3 in DNA: TGTGCCAGCAGCGTAGCTGGGACTAGCGGGGACGCGAACACCGGGGAGCTGTTTTTT. It translates to CASSVAGTSGDANTGELFF.

In its sample, this clone was seen once. The chain couples TRBV2 to TRBJ2-2; 10 bases agree with TRBD1. The V and J ends lost 5 bases and 5 bases, in that order; junction bases with no gene match: 8. The CDR3 has 16 amino acids. In germline, CDR1 is SNHLY, CDR2 FYNNEI. The CDR3 sequence: CASSLRDRGATGELFF. The CDR3 nucleotides are TGTGCCAGCAGTCTCCGGGACAGGGGAGCGACCGGGGAGCTGTTTTTT.

V usage is TRBV20-1 and J usage is TRBJ1-2, with D uncertain. This CDR3 comprises 11 residues. Germline V gives CDR1 DFQATT, CDR2 SNEGSKA (reference sequence). The ends were cut back, 1 base at V and 6 bases at J, with 6 bases in the middle. The CDR3 region is CSARGLDGYTF. The CDR3 coding sequence is TGCAGTGCTAGAGGTCTGGATGGCTACACCTTC.

V and J are TRBV28 and TRBJ2-1, with TRBD2 identical over 11 bases. V was pared by 5 bases and J by 5 bases, with 11 bases of the junction left unmatched. Germline loops: CDR1 MDHEN, CDR2 SYDVKM. The length of the CDR3 is 17 residues. CDR3 sequence (DNA): TGTGCCAGCAGTATCGCCTTAGGACTAGCGGGCAACAATGAGCAGTTCTTC. This encodes CASSIALGLAGNNEQFF.

The genes are TRBV30 and TRBJ1-4, with D unclear. Trimming pared 3 bases from V and 6 bases from J, leaving 14 bases between. The CDR3 is made up of 14 amino acids. Per germline, CDR1 GTSNPN and CDR2 SVGIG (reference sequence). In nucleotides, the CDR3 is TGTGCCTGGAGCGCGGACGGCCGGTATGAAAAACTGTTTTTT. Protein product: CAWSADGRYEKLFF.

This chain uses TRBV6-1 with TRBJ1-3; D not resolved. The CDR3 contains 13 residues. The germline V gene has CDR1 MNHNS and CDR2 SASEGT. V shed 1 base and J shed 4 bases, with 5 bases lying between them. The CDR3 reads CASSEESGNTIYF. The DNA for the CDR3 is TGTGCCAGCAGTGAAGAATCCGGAAACACCATATATTTT.

The J gene is TRBJ2-3, the V gene TRBV10-3; D is uncertain. Germline CDR1 and CDR2: ENHRY and SYGVKD. With 6 bases removed from V and 0 bases from J, the gap between germline ends came to 7 bases. This CDR3 comprises 13 residues. Here the CDR3 DNA reads TGTGCCATCAGGGCGATAAGCACAGATACGCAGTATTTT. It codes for CAIRAISTDTQYF.

J is TRBJ1-1 and V is TRBV14, with 8 bases identical to TRBD1. Germline V CDR1 and CDR2: SGHDN, FVKESK. The CDR3 runs to 19 residues. After removal of 0 bases from V and 0 bases from J, the junction contained 12 bases not matched to a gene. CDR3 region: CASSQDRRWEGQVNTEAFF. In nucleotides, the CDR3 is TGTGCCAGCAGCCAAGATCGTCGGTGGGAGGGACAGGTGAACACTGAAGCTTTCTTT.

This chain uses TRBV5-6 with TRBJ2-5; D ambiguous. Germline V gene lookup returns CDR1 SGHDT and CDR2 YYEEEE. CDR3 length equals 12 residues. V lost 6 bases to trimming and J lost 5 bases, with 11 bases between them. CDR3 nucleotide sequence: TGTGCCAGCACCCATCCCGCCGAGACCCAGTACTTC. Translated, it gives CASTHPAETQYF.

The CDR3 region is CASSYGGYTEAFF. The CDR3 bases are TGTGCCAGCAGTTACGGTGGTTACACTGAAGCTTTCTTT. V gene TRBV6-5 combines with J gene TRBJ1-1; D gene unclear. Germline-derived CDR1 and CDR2 are MNHEY and SVGAGI. V was pared by 2 bases and J by 3 bases, with 7 bases between. The CDR3 length is 13 residues.

Concerning this clone: Sequence at one end of the junction differs from germline and may be a read error. This specimen includes other DNA sequences encoding the same CDR3. J is TRBJ1-3 and V is TRBV9, with no clear D. The germline V gene has CDR1 SGDLS and CDR2 YYNGEE. The CDR3 is 12 residues long. The CDR3 DNA reads TGCGCCAGCAGCGTAGTGGAGGACACCATATATTTT. Amino acid sequence: CASSVVEDTIYF.

In nucleotides, the CDR3 is TGTGCCAGCGATGTCGGGATAGCTGAAGCTTTCTTT. Amino acid sequence: CASDVGIAEAFF. This chain joins TRBV7-9 and TRBJ1-1, with no clear D. The length of the CDR3 is 12 residues. Germline V gives CDR1 SEHNR, CDR2 FQNEAQ (reference sequence). The ends were cut back, 8 bases at V and 6 bases at J, with 13 bases in the middle. Full variable domain (rest looked up from reference TRBV7-9 and TRBJ1-1): DTGVSQNPRHKITKRGQNVTFRCDPISEHNRLYWYRQTLGQGPEFLTYFQNEAQLEKSRLLSDRFSAERPKGSFSTLEIQRTEQGDSAMYLCASDVGIAEAFFGQGTRLTVV.

The chain has TRBV5-4 and TRBJ2-5; maybe TRBD2 (6 bases). The germline V gene encodes CDR1 SGHNT and CDR2 YYREEE (reference sequence). The CDR3 contains 16 residues. V was trimmed by 1 base and J by 10 bases, leaving 23 bases between them. The CDR3 DNA sequence: TGTGCCAGCAGCTTGAGCGGGTTGGCGGGAATCCGAGACCAGTACTTC. Protein: CASSLSGLAGIRDQYF.